A selection of T cell receptor beta chains follows, all from one sample in a study of tumor-infiltrating lymphocytes in primary liver carcinoma. TCRdb called the multiplex PCR reads again in MiXCR, with one record for every CDR3 protein. The sample includes around 99,000 distinct CDR3 sequences, 55% to 75% of them seen just once. The sample was tumor-adjacent normal liver tissue. The receptors come from a man aged 35 to 55 with primary liver carcinoma and hepatitis B virus infection. Each CDR3 is given with its conserved first and last residue.

>TRBJ1-6|TRBV11-2
CASSRRTEGDSPLHF
>TRBJ1-2|TRBV10-2
CASKVGGLDYGYTF
>TRBJ1-4|TRBV6-5
CASRSTGRPTNERLFF
>TRBJ1-6|TRBV6-2/TRBV6-3
CASSPTGTGNSPLHF
>TRBJ1-2|TRBV6-1
CASIRQGDYGYTF
>TRBJ2-7|TRBV6-5
CASRSPGINSYQQYF
>TRBJ2-6|TRBV6-2/TRBV6-3
CASSLQGDGANVLTF
>TRBJ1-1|TRBV25-1
CASSARAGKAFF
>TRBJ1-1|TRBV6-6
CASSYDVSREVGGFTEAFF
>TRBJ2-3|TRBV7-9
CASSLLGQGVVDF
>TRBJ2-3|TRBV11-2
CDSNFRDSRTDTQYF
>TRBJ1-5|TRBV28
CASKTTGIVQPQHF
>TRBJ1-6|TRBV11-1
CASSLIVGAGSPLHF
>TRBJ2-2|TRBV11-2
CASSLMALAGTRELFF
>TRBJ2-1|TRBV6-1
CASSADRASGNEQFF
>TRBJ1-5|TRBV21-1
CASSRRVNNQPQLF
>TRBJ2-3|TRBV11-2
CAGGPRKPADTQYF
>TRBJ2-1|TRBV29-1
CSGAVGIYNEEFF
>TRBJ1-1|TRBV29-1
CSATNTEAFF
>TRBJ1-4|TRBV11-2
CASSLEVGDEKQFF
>TRBJ1-4|TRBV4-1
CTSNQVPGTVNEKLFF
>TRBJ1-5|TRBV6-5
CASRSGGFNQPQHF